This entry concerns a single T cell receptor (beta chain). The entry originates in a study of T cell changes during pregnancy in multiple sclerosis. The table came from immunoSEQ multiplex PCR; TCRdb's copy has only in-frame clones and leaves some out. The sample shows 25,000 to 35,000 clones, roughly nine tenths of them seen only once. The germline V gene encodes CDR1 SGHDT and CDR2 YYEEEE. The CDR3 extends over 13 amino acids. Trimming left V 5 bases short and J 4 bases short, with 12 bases between. This receptor was identified in a female donor with multiple sclerosis, enrolled in a pregnancy study. J is TRBJ1-2 and V is TRBV5-6; D might be TRBD1 (5 bases). The sequencing here drew on CD8+ T cells from peripheral blood mononuclear cells, taken in the second trimester of pregnancy. CDR3 nucleotides: TGTGCCAGCAGTTCTGACAGCACCTATGGCTACACCTTC. The encoded protein is CASSSDSTYGYTF.